The 26 T cell receptor beta chains presented below share a single source sample, sequenced in a study of T cells in Graves' hyperthyroidism and ophthalmopathy. Template material for amplifying TCR beta CDR3 regions consisted of RNA transcripts. The primer set for the first-round RT-PCR of the TCR CDR3 was HTBI. TCRdb redid the calling of the multiplex PCR reads with MiXCR, one entry per CDR3 protein. The sample records a few hundred thousand distinct CDR3 sequences, roughly 15% being singletons. Sequencing was done on a sample of blood. The receptors here all came from a woman aged 40 to 55 with Graves' hyperthyroidism that later progressed to Graves' ophthalmopathy.

This clonotype was counted many times. J is TRBJ2-1 and V is TRBV19; 7 nucleotides align to TRBD1. The CDR3 length is 16 residues. V lost 1 base to trimming and J lost 4 bases; unmatched junction nucleotides: 7. Germline CDR1 reads LNHDA; CDR2 reads SQIVND (reference sequence). In DNA, the CDR3 is TGTGCCAGTAGTATAGTATCGGGACAGAATTACAATGAGCAGTTCTTC. Its protein is CASSIVSGQNYNEQFF. The variable domain in full, completed from reference TRBV19 and TRBJ2-1, reads DGGITQSPKYLFRKEGQNVTLSCEQNLNHDAMYWYRQDPGQGLRLIYYSQIVNDFQKGDIAEGYSVSREKKESFPLTVTSAQKNPTAFYLCASSIVSGQNYNEQFFGPGTRLTVL.

This clonotype came up many times. The chain carries TRBV5-1 and TRBJ2-3; no definite D call. The CDR3 has 15 residues. V dropped 1 base and J dropped 0 bases, with 9 bases sitting between them. Germline-derived CDR1 and CDR2 are SGHRS and YFSETQ. CDR3 region: CASSLIERSTDTQYF. For the CDR3, the DNA is TGCGCCAGCAGCTTGATAGAAAGGAGCACAGATACGCAGTATTTT.

This clonotype was observed many times. The chain carries TRBV3-1 and TRBJ1-2, with D possibly TRBD1 on 6 matching bases. CDR3 length: 17 amino acids. Germline lookup yields CDR1 LGHDT and CDR2 YNNKEL (reference sequence). V shed 0 bases and J shed 4 bases, with 18 bases lying between them. The CDR3 region has the DNA TGTGCCAGCAGCCAAGACCTTAACAAGCAGGGGAGCTATGGCTACACCTTC. It codes for CASSQDLNKQGSYGYTF.

CDR3: CASKTDGNQPQHF. CDR3 in DNA: TGTGCCAGCAAGACAGATGGCAATCAGCCCCAGCATTTT. The J gene is TRBJ1-5, the V gene TRBV27; D perhaps matches TRBD1 (5 bases). This CDR3 has 13 residues. Per the germline V gene, CDR1 is MNHEY and CDR2 is SMNVEV (reference sequence). V lost 7 bases to trimming and J lost 2 bases, with 9 bases between them.

The chain recombines TRBV2 with TRBJ2-4, with D possibly being TRBD1 (6 bases). CDR1 is SNHLY, CDR2 FYNNEI, per germline. The CDR3 totals 17 residues. V gave up 6 bases and J gave up 0 bases, with 18 bases separating them. Here the CDR3 reads CASSETWDTLAKNIQYF. The CDR3 DNA is TGTGCCAGCAGCGAAACCTGGGACACTCTAGCCAAAAACATTCAGTACTTC.

This clonotype was seen a few times. A much larger clone lies one base from this, so it may be a read error. The chain has TRBV27 and TRBJ2-7; 10 bases are a match to TRBD2. CDR1 and CDR2 (germline): MNHEY, SMNVEV (reference sequence). The CDR3 sequence is 17 residues long. CDR3 loop: CASRQKGTSGVTYEQCF. As DNA, the CDR3 is TGTGCCAGCAGACAAAAGGGAACTAGCGGGGTCACCTACGAGCAGTGCTTC.

This clonotype has just a few counts. A much larger clone differs by one base, so this may be a read error. The gene calls are TRBV28 and TRBJ2-7; D unclear. The CDR3 contains 13 residues. Germline V lookup: CDR1 MDHEN, CDR2 SYDVKM. CDR3 protein: CAGSLSSSREQYF. In nucleotides, the CDR3 is TGTGCCGGCAGTTTATCCTCCTCGCGGGAGCAGTACTTC. The whole variable domain, remainder taken from reference TRBV28 and TRBJ2-7, is DVKVTQSSRYLVKRTGEKVFLECVQDMDHENMFWYRQDPGLGLRLIYFSYDVKMKEKGDIPEGYSVSREKKERFSLILESASTNQTSMYLCAGSLSSSREQYFGPGTRLTVT.

This clonotype came up many times. V and J are TRBV19 and TRBJ1-1; D perhaps matches TRBD1 (6 bases). Per the germline V gene, CDR1 is LNHDA and CDR2 is SQIVND (reference sequence). The CDR3 sequence is 14 residues long. Trimming took 5 bases from V and 4 from J, leaving 14 bases between them. The CDR3 DNA reads TGTGCCAGTAGTTTTATACAGGGAGCCACTGAAGCTTTCTTT. This translates into CASSFIQGATEAFF.

In its sample, this clonotype was seen many times. The chain has TRBV7-9 and TRBJ2-1; tentatively, D is TRBD1 (6 bases). Trimming took off 2 bases at V and 3 bases at J, with 11 bases between the two ends. The CDR3 covers 15 residues. Germline V gene lookup returns CDR1 SEHNR and CDR2 FQNEAQ (reference sequence). CDR3 DNA: TGTGCCAGCAGCTTACCAGGGGTAGTCTACAATGAGCAGTTCTTC. It translates to CASSLPGVVYNEQFF.

This clonotype appeared many times. This chain connects TRBV10-3 to TRBJ2-1; 9 nucleotides match TRBD2. The junction had 8 bases not matched to a gene; V was cut back by 5 bases and J by 0 bases. The CDR3 consists of 17 residues. Germline V gene lookup returns CDR1 ENHRY and CDR2 SYGVKD. In nucleotides, the CDR3 is TGTGCCATCAGTTCTATGACTAGCGGCTTCTCCTACAATGAGCAGTTCTTC. Translation gives CAISSMTSGFSYNEQFF.

This clonotype was recorded at least ten times. V gene TRBV19 combines with J gene TRBJ2-7; D not resolved. V shed 5 bases and J shed 2 bases, with 10 bases lying between them. Germline CDR1 reads LNHDA; CDR2 reads SQIVND (reference sequence). The CDR3 consists of 13 residues. The CDR3: CASSSGETYEQYF. The CDR3 region has the DNA TGTGCCAGTAGTTCCGGAGAAACCTACGAGCAGTACTTC.

The rearrangement joins TRBV5-1 to TRBJ2-5; possible D gene TRBD2, 6 bases. Trimming took off 4 bases at V and 5 bases at J, with 18 bases between the two ends. CDR1 is SGHRS and CDR2 is YFSETQ in the germline V gene. The CDR3 is 15 amino acids. This CDR3 reads CASSPALAVGETQYF. The CDR3 bases are TGCGCCAGCAGCCCCGCACTAGCCGTCGGTGAGACCCAGTACTTC.

On this clonotype: An end of the junction differs from the germline gene, which may be a read error. In DNA form, the CDR3 reads TGTGCCAGCGGCTTGGGGCAGAGACTAGAGCAGTTCTTC. Residues: CASGLGQRLEQFF. V and J are TRBV7-8 and TRBJ2-1; D may correspond to TRBD1 or TRBD2 (5 bases each). This CDR3 contains 13 residues. In germline, CDR1 is SGHVS, CDR2 FQNEAQ. Full variable domain (remainder filled in from reference TRBV7-8 and TRBJ2-1): GAGVSQSPRYKVAKRGQDVALRCDPISGHVSLFWYQQALGQGPEFLTYFQNEAQLDKSGLPSDRFFAERPEGSVSTLKIQRTQQEDSAVYLCASGLGQRLEQFFGPGTRLTVL.

This clonotype showed up many times. The gene calls are TRBV12-3 or TRBV12-4 and TRBJ2-5; the D gene is possibly TRBD2 (6 bases). V shed 6 bases and J shed 5 bases, with 13 bases lying between them. This CDR3 comprises 13 residues. The CDR3, as DNA: TGTGCCAGCAGCCCCGGGACTTCGGAGACCCAGTACTTC. Residues: CASSPGTSETQYF.

With regard to this clonotype: A read error may be the cause here, since a much bigger clone is one base away. The V gene is TRBV7-9, the J gene TRBJ2-7; 10 positions agree with TRBD1. CDR3 size: 18 residues. Germline V lookup: CDR1 SEHNR, CDR2 FQNEAQ (reference sequence). The CDR3 DNA reads TGTGCCAGCAGCCGCCTAAAACCGGGACAGGGGACCTACTACGAGCACTACTTC. It translates to CASSRLKPGQGTYYEHYF.

This clonotype occurred a few times. The CDR3 nucleotides read TGCAGCGTTGAAGATCTTGGGCCCGAGCAGTTCTTC. This encodes CSVEDLGPEQFF. The chain uses TRBV29-1 and TRBJ2-1; D is unclear. Germline loops: CDR1 SQVTM, CDR2 ANQGSEA. V lost 0 bases to trimming and J lost 10 bases, with 10 bases between them. The CDR3 extends over 12 amino acids.

The chain is built from TRBV18 and TRBJ2-6; D unresolved. The germline V and J ends were trimmed by 5 bases and 0 bases, with 8 bases remaining between them. This CDR3 comprises 15 residues. Germline V gene lookup returns CDR1 KGHSH and CDR2 LQKENI. In DNA, the CDR3 is TGTGCCAGCTCAACACAGTTCTCTGGGGCCAACGTCCTGACTTTC. Its translation: CASSTQFSGANVLTF.

This clonotype turned up a few times. The CDR3 region is CASSSERGLTEAFF. CDR3 bases: TGTGCCAGCAGCTCCGAGAGGGGACTCACTGAAGCTTTCTTT. V is TRBV7-6 and J is TRBJ1-1; D perhaps matches TRBD1 (5 bases). CDR3 length: 14 amino acids. The germline V gene encodes CDR1 SGHVS and CDR2 FNYEAQ. The germline V and J ends were trimmed by 4 bases and 4 bases, with 13 bases remaining between them.

This chain connects TRBV20-1 to TRBJ2-1, with TRBD2 matching 13 bases. The CDR3 is 15 amino acids. Trimming cost V 3 bases and J 7 bases; bases outside gene matches: 6. Germline CDR1 DFQATT, CDR2 SNEGSKA (reference sequence). As DNA, the CDR3 is TGCAGTGCTAGGGGCGGGACTAGCGGGAAAAATGAGCAGTTCTTC. This translates into CSARGGTSGKNEQFF.

V gene TRBV28 combines with J gene TRBJ1-2; TRBD1 matches 7 bases. With 5 bases clipped from V and 0 bases from J, the junction kept 12 bases outside the gene matches. Germline V CDR1 and CDR2: MDHEN, SYDVKM. CDR3 length: 17 residues. CDR3 protein: CASSLGTGEWANYGYTF. DNA of the CDR3: TGTGCCAGCAGTCTTGGAACAGGGGAATGGGCTAACTATGGCTACACCTTC.

The J gene is TRBJ1-1, the V gene TRBV7-6; D is undetermined. The length of the CDR3 is 14 residues. Trimming shortened V by 3 bases and J by 1 base, and 9 bases separated the two germline ends. Germline V lookup: CDR1 SGHVS, CDR2 FNYEAQ. The DNA for the CDR3 is TGTGCCAGCAGCTTTTCGGTAGAGAACACTGAAGCTTTCTTT. This translates into CASSFSVENTEAFF.

In this sample, this clonotype turned up many times. V usage is TRBV28 and J usage is TRBJ2-7, with D perhaps TRBD1 (6 bases). CDR1 and CDR2 from the germline V gene are MDHEN and SYDVKM. The CDR3 is 14 residues long. Deletions cut 6 bases from V and 2 bases from J, with 14 bases between. The CDR3 sequence: CASSPFRDTYEQYF. For the CDR3, the DNA is TGTGCCAGCAGCCCGTTCAGGGACACCTACGAGCAGTACTTC. Full variable domain (missing parts from reference TRBV28 and TRBJ2-7): DVKVTQSSRYLVKRTGEKVFLECVQDMDHENMFWYRQDPGLGLRLIYFSYDVKMKEKGDIPEGYSVSREKKERFSLILESASTNQTSMYLCASSPFRDTYEQYFGPGTRLTVT.

There are many counts of this clonotype. The rearrangement links TRBV3-1 to TRBJ1-1; D possibly corresponds to TRBD1 (6 bases). There are 13 residues in the CDR3. The V and J ends lost 1 base and 7 bases respectively, with 10 bases between them. Germline V lookup: CDR1 LGHDT, CDR2 YNNKEL (reference sequence). The CDR3 is CASSQVTGNEAFF. CDR3 sequence (DNA): TGTGCCAGCAGCCAAGTCACAGGGAATGAAGCTTTCTTT.

The V and J genes are TRBV28 and TRBJ1-2; perhaps TRBD1 as D (6 bases). V was pared by 3 bases and J by 6 bases, with 11 bases between. Germline-derived CDR1 and CDR2 are MDHEN and SYDVKM. There are 13 residues in the CDR3. The CDR3 is CASSFQGSHGYTF. CDR3 sequence (DNA): TGTGCCAGCAGTTTTCAGGGGAGTCATGGCTACACCTTC.

This clonotype was counted many times. The V gene is TRBV14, the J gene TRBJ2-3, with 10 nucleotides matching TRBD2. Trimming took 3 bases from V and 0 from J; bases not matched to a gene: 3. Germline CDR1 reads SGHDN; CDR2 reads FVKESK. The CDR3 has 16 amino acids. Here the CDR3 reads CASSHRAGGSTDTQYF. The CDR3 DNA reads as TGTGCCAGCAGCCACCGAGCGGGAGGGAGCACAGATACGCAGTATTTT.

This clonotype occurred many times. This rearrangement joins TRBV5-1 to TRBJ1-1; TRBD1 might be the D (6 bases). V gave up 0 bases and J gave up 1 base, with 10 bases separating them. The V gene's germline CDR1 is SGHRS and CDR2 YFSETQ. The CDR3 sequence is 15 residues long. The CDR3 loop reads CASSLEGGRNTEAFF. CDR3 DNA: TGCGCCAGCAGCTTGGAAGGGGGAAGGAACACTGAAGCTTTCTTT.